Presented here are 15 T cell receptor beta chains from one specimen sequenced in a study of cytomegalovirus exposure and HLA in healthy donors. The PCR had 60 Vbeta and 13 Jbeta primers. The protocol was immunoSEQ multiplex PCR, while the TCRdb copy is restricted to in-frame clones and leaves out a portion. Here the sample spans about 190,000 clones, 75% to 85% being singletons. The sequenced sample consisted of PBMCs. The receptors come from a boy under 18 in good health and CMV-seronegative.

The V call is TRBV2, the J call TRBJ2-3, with 10 bases matching TRBD2. V shed 2 bases and J 1 base; nucleotides not matched to a gene: 15. This CDR3 contains 20 residues. Germline CDR1 SNHLY, CDR2 FYNNEI. The CDR3 nucleotides are TGTGCCAGCAGTGAAATTTCGCTAGCGGGGGCTGCGGCGGGCACAGATACGCAGTATTTT. This codes for CASSEISLAGAAAGTDTQYF. Full variable domain (outside the CDR3, taken from reference TRBV2 and TRBJ2-3): EPEVTQTPSHQVTQMGQEVILRCVPISNHLYFYWYRQILGQKVEFLVSFYNNEISEKSEIFDDQFSVERPDGSNFTLKIRSTKLEDSAMYFCASSEISLAGAAAGTDTQYFGPGTRLTVL.

The J gene is TRBJ1-2, the V gene TRBV7-9; unclear D gene. This CDR3 contains 15 residues. V dropped 1 base and J dropped 0 bases, with 9 bases sitting between them. Germline-derived CDR1 and CDR2 are SEHNR and FQNEAQ (reference sequence). The CDR3 reads CASSLGQDANYGYTF. The DNA of the CDR3 is TGTGCCAGCAGCTTAGGGCAGGATGCTAACTATGGCTACACCTTC.

In its sample, this clone was seen a few times. The chain combines TRBV5-1 with TRBJ2-1, with TRBD2 as a possible D gene (6 bases). Deletions cut 0 bases from V and 0 bases from J, with 10 bases between. The length of the CDR3 is 16 residues. The germline V gene has CDR1 SGHRS and CDR2 YFSETQ. CDR3 coding DNA: TGCGCCAGCAGCTTGGCCGGGAGTAACTCCTACAATGAGCAGTTCTTC. Translated, it gives CASSLAGSNSYNEQFF.

The chain links TRBV7-2 to TRBJ2-7, with D maybe TRBD1 (6 bases). This CDR3 region has 15 residues. Per germline, CDR1 SGHTA and CDR2 FQGNSA. V gave up 1 base and J gave up 2 bases, with 12 bases separating them. CDR3 sequence reads: CASSLVGDTPYEQYF. DNA for the CDR3: TGTGCCAGCAGCTTAGTAGGGGACACTCCCTACGAGCAGTACTTC.

The genes are TRBV5-6 and TRBJ1-2, with TRBD1 matching over 7 bases. V shed 4 bases and J 8 bases; nucleotides not matched to a gene: 17. CDR3 size: 16 residues. Germline V gene data show CDR1 as SGHDT and CDR2 as YYEEEE. CDR3: CASSTKGQPAGGGYTF. The DNA of the CDR3 is TGTGCCAGCAGCACAAAGGGACAGCCTGCAGGAGGGGGCTACACCTTC.

This clone was seen a handful of times. This chain joins TRBV5-1 and TRBJ1-2, with D possibly TRBD1 on 5 matching bases. V was pared by 4 bases and J by 14 bases, with 21 bases between. Germline values: CDR1 SGHRS, CDR2 YFSETQ. CDR3 length: 13 residues. CDR3 sequence: CASSPRGGSLRTF. DNA of the CDR3: TGCGCCAGCAGCCCGAGGGGCGGGAGTCTTAGGACCTTC.

As regards this clone: One end of the junction does not line up with germline, which may come from a read error. This sequence joins TRBV7-2 and TRBJ2-1, with D tentatively TRBD2 (6 bases). The CDR3 length is 12 residues. In germline, CDR1 is SGHTA, CDR2 FQGNSA. CDR3 nucleotide sequence: TGTGCCAGCAGCTTAGAATGGGGAGGTTCGGTCTTC. It translates to CASSLEWGGSVF.

This clone was detected only a few times. The chain uses TRBV2 and TRBJ1-4, with D possibly matching TRBD1 (6 bases). CDR1 and CDR2 (germline): SNHLY, FYNNEI. CDR3 length equals 15 residues. V lost 6 bases and J 1 base, leaving 12 bases between the germline ends. The chain's CDR3 is CASSPGGQTNEKLFF. DNA of the CDR3: TGTGCCAGCAGCCCGGGGGGACAAACTAATGAAAAACTGTTTTTT.

This chain joins TRBV7-9 and TRBJ1-6; 9 positions agree with TRBD1. The CDR3 spans 16 residues. Germline CDR1 is SEHNR and CDR2 is FQNEAQ (reference sequence). V shed 5 bases, J shed 3 bases, and the junction held 5 bases outside the gene matches. The CDR3 region is CASSPGTGLYNSPLHF. In DNA form, the CDR3 reads TGTGCCAGCAGCCCCGGGACAGGGCTCTATAATTCACCCCTCCACTTT.

V and J are TRBV5-5 and TRBJ1-2; TRBD1 might be the D (6 bases). Germline V gives CDR1 SGHKS, CDR2 YYEKEE (reference sequence). There are 13 residues in the CDR3. Trimming took off 0 bases at V and 6 bases at J, with 9 bases between the two ends. The CDR3 sequence: CASSLDRVDGYTF. DNA for the CDR3: TGTGCCAGCAGCTTGGACAGGGTCGATGGCTACACCTTC. The whole variable domain, remainder taken from reference TRBV5-5 and TRBJ1-2, is DAGVTQSPTHLIKTRGQQVTLRCSPISGHKSVSWYQQVLGQGPQFIFQYYEKEERGRGNFPDRFSARQFPNYSSELNVNALLLGDSALYLCASSLDRVDGYTFGSGTRLTVV.

The chain combines TRBV6-5 with TRBJ1-2; D unclear. V was clipped by 4 bases and J by 6 bases, with 15 bases between them. Germline-derived CDR1 and CDR2 are MNHEY and SVGAGI. The CDR3 loop spans 14 amino acids. In nucleotides, the CDR3 is TGTGCCAGCAGTTCCATCAGGTGGCAGGATGGCTACACCTTC. It encodes CASSSIRWQDGYTF.

In this sample, this clone turned up a few times. This chain joins TRBV4-1 and TRBJ1-5, with D perhaps matching TRBD1 (5 bases). Germline values: CDR1 MGHRA, CDR2 YSYEKL. Trimming stripped 0 bases from V and 3 bases from J, with 12 bases between. The CDR3 spans 16 residues. The CDR3 region has the DNA TGCGCCAGCAGCCAAGACGGGGGACGGCTCAATCAGCCCCAGCATTTT. It specifies CASSQDGGRLNQPQHF.

V and J are TRBV19 and TRBJ1-1, with D possibly TRBD1 on 5 matching bases. Germline CDR1 is LNHDA and CDR2 is SQIVND (reference sequence). The CDR3 totals 15 residues. The V and J ends lost 5 bases and 0 bases respectively, with 13 bases between them. The CDR3 DNA reads TGTGCCAGTAGTGTGACAGTGTTCGTGAACACTGAAGCTTTCTTT. Encoded protein: CASSVTVFVNTEAFF.

This clone was seen a few times. The genes are TRBV30 and TRBJ1-2; D remains unclear. The CDR3 has 14 residues. Germline V lookup: CDR1 GTSNPN, CDR2 SVGIG (reference sequence). The germline V and J ends were trimmed by 2 bases and 4 bases, with 14 bases remaining between them. The CDR3 protein is CAWSIGRLAYGYTF. For the CDR3, the DNA is TGTGCCTGGAGTATCGGCAGGCTGGCCTATGGCTACACCTTC.

This rearrangement joins TRBV29-1 to TRBJ1-1; D remains unclear. This CDR3 contains 14 residues. Between the trimmed V and J ends, which lost 6 bases and 2 bases, there was a span of 16 bases. From germline, CDR1 is SQVTM and CDR2 ANQGSEA. This CDR3 is CSVDPTRANTEAFF. In DNA form, the CDR3 reads TGCAGCGTCGACCCAACGAGGGCTAACACTGAAGCTTTCTTT.